The T cell receptor beta chain under discussion was sequenced for a study of blood T cell repertoires in COVID-19. Across the whole study: COVID-19 samples collected from the United States, Italy and Spain covered acute and convalescent phases. Sources were T cells, B-cell-depleted T cells, or PBMCs; the material itself was cDNA or gDNA.

The CDR3 extends over 14 amino acids. Germline CDR1 is SGHRS and CDR2 is YFSETQ. Original handling: Reference gene primer amplification gave nucleated cell count estimates. Libraries were prepared by immunoSEQ multiplex PCR; TCRdb keeps only in-frame clonotypes and omits some of them. That table is the source of V, J and clone size, and D and trimming were worked out from the DNA. The sample includes 40,000 to 60,000 clones, about 81% of them seen just once. With regard to this clone: The junction departs from the called germline gene at one end, perhaps through a read error.

The sequenced sample consisted of peripheral blood. The receptor's source is a man aged 50-59 years with active COVID-19. The rearrangement joins TRBV5-1 to TRBJ1-1; 10 bases fit TRBD1. CDR3 amino acids: CASRLGQGPTEAFF. CDR3 DNA: TGCGCCAGCAGATTGGGACAGGGGCCCACTGAAGCTTTCTTT.